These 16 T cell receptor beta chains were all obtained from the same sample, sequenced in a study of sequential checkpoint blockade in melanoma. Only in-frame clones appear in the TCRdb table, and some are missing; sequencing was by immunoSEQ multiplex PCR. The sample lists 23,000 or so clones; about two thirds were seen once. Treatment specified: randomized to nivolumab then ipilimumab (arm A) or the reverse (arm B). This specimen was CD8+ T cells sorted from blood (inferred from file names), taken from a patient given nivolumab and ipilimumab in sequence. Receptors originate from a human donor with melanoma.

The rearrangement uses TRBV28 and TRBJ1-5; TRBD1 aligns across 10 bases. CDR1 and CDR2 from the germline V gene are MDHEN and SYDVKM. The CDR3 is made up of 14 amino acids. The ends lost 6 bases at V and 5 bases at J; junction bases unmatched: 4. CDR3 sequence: CASSSGQGDQPQHF. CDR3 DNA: TGTGCCAGCAGCAGCGGACAGGGGGATCAGCCCCAGCATTTT.

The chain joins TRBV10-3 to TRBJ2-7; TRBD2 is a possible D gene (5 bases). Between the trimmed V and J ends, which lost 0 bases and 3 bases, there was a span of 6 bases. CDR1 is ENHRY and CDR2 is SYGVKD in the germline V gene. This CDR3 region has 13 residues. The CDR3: CAISESTSYEQYV. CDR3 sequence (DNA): TGTGCCATCAGTGAGTCCACTAGCTACGAGCAGTACGTC.

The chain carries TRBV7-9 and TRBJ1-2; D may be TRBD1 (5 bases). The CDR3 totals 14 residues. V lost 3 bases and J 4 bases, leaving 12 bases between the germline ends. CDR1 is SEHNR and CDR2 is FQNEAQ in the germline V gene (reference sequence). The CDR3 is CASSLGGTSYGYTF. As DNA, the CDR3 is TGTGCCAGCAGCTTGGGCGGGACGAGCTATGGCTACACCTTC.

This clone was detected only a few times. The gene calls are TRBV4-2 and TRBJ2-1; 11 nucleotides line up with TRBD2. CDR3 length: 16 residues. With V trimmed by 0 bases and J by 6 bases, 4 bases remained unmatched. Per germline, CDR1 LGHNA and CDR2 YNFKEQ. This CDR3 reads CASSQDLAGGINEQFF. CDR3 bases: TGTGCCAGCAGCCAAGACCTAGCGGGGGGAATCAATGAGCAGTTCTTC.

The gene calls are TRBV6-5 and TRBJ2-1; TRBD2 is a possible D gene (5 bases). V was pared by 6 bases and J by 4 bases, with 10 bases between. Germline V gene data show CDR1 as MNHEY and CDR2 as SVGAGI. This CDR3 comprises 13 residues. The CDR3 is CASSLGAYNEQFF. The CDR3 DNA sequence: TGTGCCAGCAGCTTGGGAGCGTACAATGAGCAGTTCTTC.

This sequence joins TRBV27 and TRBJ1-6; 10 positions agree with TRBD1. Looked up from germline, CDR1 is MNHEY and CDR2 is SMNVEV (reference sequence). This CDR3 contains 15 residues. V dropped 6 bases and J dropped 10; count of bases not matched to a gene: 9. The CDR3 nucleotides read TGTGCCAGCAGCCCAGGGACAGGGGAGGTATCACCCCTCCACTTT. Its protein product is CASSPGTGEVSPLHF.

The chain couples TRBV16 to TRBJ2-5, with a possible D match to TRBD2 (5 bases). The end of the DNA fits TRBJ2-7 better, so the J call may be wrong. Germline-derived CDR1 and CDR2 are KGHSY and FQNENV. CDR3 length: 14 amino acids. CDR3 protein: CASSQSGETYEQYF. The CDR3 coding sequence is TGTGCCAGCAGCCAATCCGGGGAAACCTACGAGCAGTACTTC.

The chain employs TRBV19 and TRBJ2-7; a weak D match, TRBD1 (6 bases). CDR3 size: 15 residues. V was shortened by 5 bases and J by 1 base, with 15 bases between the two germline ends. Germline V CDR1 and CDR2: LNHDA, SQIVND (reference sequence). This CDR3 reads CASSHTGTQSYEQYF. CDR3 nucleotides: TGTGCCAGTAGTCATACCGGGACACAGTCCTACGAGCAGTACTTC.

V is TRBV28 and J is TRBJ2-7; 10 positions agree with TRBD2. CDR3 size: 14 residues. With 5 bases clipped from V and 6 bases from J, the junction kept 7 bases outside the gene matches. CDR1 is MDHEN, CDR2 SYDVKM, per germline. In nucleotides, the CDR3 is TGTGCCAGCAGTCCCACCGGGACTAGCGCCGAGCAGTACGTC. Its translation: CASSPTGTSAEQYV.

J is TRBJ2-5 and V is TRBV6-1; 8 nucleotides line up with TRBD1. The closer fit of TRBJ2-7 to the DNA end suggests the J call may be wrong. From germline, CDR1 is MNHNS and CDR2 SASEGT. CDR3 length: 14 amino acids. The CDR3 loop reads CASSDGTGGYEQYF. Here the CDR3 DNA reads TGTGCCAGCAGTGATGGGACAGGAGGGTACGAGCAGTACTTC.

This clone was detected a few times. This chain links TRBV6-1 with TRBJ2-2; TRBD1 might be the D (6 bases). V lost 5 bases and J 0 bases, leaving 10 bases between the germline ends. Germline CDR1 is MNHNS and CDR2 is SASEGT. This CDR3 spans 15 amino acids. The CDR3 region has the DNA TGTGCCAGCAGTCAGGACAGAACGAACACCGGGGAGCTGTTTTTT. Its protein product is CASSQDRTNTGELFF.

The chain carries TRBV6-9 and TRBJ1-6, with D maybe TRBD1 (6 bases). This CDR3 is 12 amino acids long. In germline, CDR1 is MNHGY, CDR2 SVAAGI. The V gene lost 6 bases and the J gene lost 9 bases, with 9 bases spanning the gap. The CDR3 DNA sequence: TGTGCCAGCAGCCCCAGGGGTTCACCCCTCCACTTT. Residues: CASSPRGSPLHF.

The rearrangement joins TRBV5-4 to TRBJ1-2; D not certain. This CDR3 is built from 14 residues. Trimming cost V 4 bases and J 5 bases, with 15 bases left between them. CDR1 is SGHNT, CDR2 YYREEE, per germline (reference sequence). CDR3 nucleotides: TGTGCCAGCAGCCTTCTCCCGGGAAATTATGGCTACACCTTC. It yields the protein CASSLLPGNYGYTF.

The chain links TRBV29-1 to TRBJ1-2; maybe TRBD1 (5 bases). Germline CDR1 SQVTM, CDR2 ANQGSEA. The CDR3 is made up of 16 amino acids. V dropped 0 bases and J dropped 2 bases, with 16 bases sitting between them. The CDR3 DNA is TGCAGCGTTGAAGATGGGGCGGGATCGGGGAACTATGGCTACACCTTC. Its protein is CSVEDGAGSGNYGYTF.

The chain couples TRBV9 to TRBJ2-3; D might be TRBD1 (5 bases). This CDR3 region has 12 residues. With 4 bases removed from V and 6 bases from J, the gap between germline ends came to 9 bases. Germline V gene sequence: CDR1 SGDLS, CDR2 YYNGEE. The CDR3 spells CASSSQGDTQYF. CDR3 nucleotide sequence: TGTGCCAGCAGCTCCCAGGGCGATACGCAGTATTTT.

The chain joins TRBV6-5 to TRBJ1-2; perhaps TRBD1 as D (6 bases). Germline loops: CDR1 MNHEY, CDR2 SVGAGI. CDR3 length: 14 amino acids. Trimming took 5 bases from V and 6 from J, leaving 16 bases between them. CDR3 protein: CASSLSGESHGYTF. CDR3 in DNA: TGTGCCAGCAGTCTATCAGGGGAAAGCCATGGCTACACCTTC.